The sequence of this TCR beta chain was determined in a study of cytomegalovirus exposure and HLA in healthy donors. The primer mix had 60 Vbeta and 13 Jbeta primers. TCRdb's table, derived via immunoSEQ multiplex PCR, lists solely in-frame clones and lacks some. The data contain some 120,000 clones, 83% of them singletons. In germline, CDR1 is SGDLS, CDR2 YYNGEE. V trimming: 4 bases; J trimming: 9 bases; junction bases outside the gene matches: 8. This CDR3 region has 16 residues. The chain recombines TRBV9 with TRBJ2-1; TRBD2 matches at 15 bases. Sample: PBMCs. This receptor was identified in a man aged 18 to 29 in good health and CMV-seropositive. The CDR3, as DNA: TGTGCCAGCAGCAGAGGACTAGCGGGGGGGCAGGTTGAGCAGTTCTTC. Translation: CASSRGLAGGQVEQFF.